This TCR beta chain was profiled in a study of T-cell reconstitution after alpha-beta-depleted transplantation in children. This clonotype has a handful of counts. Its specificity is unknown. Per germline, CDR1 SGHVS and CDR2 FQNEAQ. J gave up 4 bases and V 1 base, and 16 bases lay outside the gene matches. CDR3 length: 19 amino acids. Findings of the study overall: It was reported that alpha-beta T cells came from several hundred expanded graft clones (about two months after transplant). One year post-transplant, T-cell counts and diversity were largely derived from T cells produced anew.

Researchers prepared the TCRbeta library using unique molecular identifiers, the study reports. Using its own MiXCR run on the PCR reads, TCRdb lists one record per CDR3 protein. Of just over 200,000 distinct CDR3 sequences in the sample, roughly 8.3% were seen once. The sequencing here drew on PBMCs, mostly from graft donor cells, taken 360 days after TCRalphabeta/CD19-depleted stem cell transplant. This rearrangement joins TRBV7-8 to TRBJ1-2, with 9 bases matching TRBD1. The TCR originated in a male patient between 2 and 10 years old who had a stem cell transplant for acute myeloid leukemia, so the T cells may come from the graft donor. The CDR3 DNA reads TGTGCCAGCAGCTTAGTAACGCCGGGACAGGGAGACCAACTCTATGGCTACACCTTC. As protein: CASSLVTPGQGDQLYGYTF.